The 4 T cell receptor beta chains given below trace back to one sample, sequenced in a study of blood T cell repertoires in COVID-19. Clones were sequenced by immunoSEQ multiplex PCR, and TCRdb holds only the in-frame ones, with some missing. There are a few hundred thousand clones in the sample; roughly 90% occur only once, and less than 9.5% lies in the top ten. Sequencing was done on a sample of PBMCs or T cells enriched from blood (not recorded which). The receptors here all came from a woman in her 30s who had recovered from COVID-19.

The gene calls are TRBV29-1 and TRBJ2-5, with D possibly being TRBD1 (5 bases). This CDR3 contains 17 residues. Germline V CDR1 and CDR2: SQVTM, ANQGSEA. Trimming shortened V by 4 bases and J by 6 bases, and 27 bases separated the two germline ends. CDR3: CSVVGWGLSDTPQTQYF. The CDR3 region has the DNA TGCAGCGTTGTTGGGTGGGGCCTATCGGACACCCCTCAGACCCAGTACTTC.

The chain uses TRBV27 and TRBJ2-7, with TRBD2 matching 11 bases. The CDR3 has 15 residues. V dropped 2 bases and J dropped 4; count of bases not matched to a gene: 4. Germline CDR1 MNHEY, CDR2 SMNVEV (reference sequence). DNA for the CDR3: TGTGCCAGCAGTTTAACTAGCGGGGGCCTGTACGAGCAGTACTTC. It translates to CASSLTSGGLYEQYF.

This chain uses TRBV29-1 with TRBJ1-1; 7 nucleotides match TRBD1. The CDR3 sequence is 16 residues long. The trim removed 0 bases at V and 4 bases at J, leaving 11 bases unmatched. Germline V gene sequence: CDR1 SQVTM, CDR2 ANQGSEA. The chain's CDR3 is CSVEDRRQGLGTEAFF. DNA for the CDR3: TGCAGCGTTGAAGATCGAAGACAGGGTTTAGGCACTGAAGCTTTCTTT.

This chain connects TRBV5-1 to TRBJ1-1; D ambiguous. Germline V gene sequence: CDR1 SGHRS, CDR2 YFSETQ. V was shortened by 4 bases and J by 1 base, with 11 bases between the two germline ends. The CDR3 spans 14 residues. The CDR3 coding sequence is TGCGCCAGCAGCCTCCACTCCCAGAACACTGAAGCTTTCTTT. Translating gives CASSLHSQNTEAFF.